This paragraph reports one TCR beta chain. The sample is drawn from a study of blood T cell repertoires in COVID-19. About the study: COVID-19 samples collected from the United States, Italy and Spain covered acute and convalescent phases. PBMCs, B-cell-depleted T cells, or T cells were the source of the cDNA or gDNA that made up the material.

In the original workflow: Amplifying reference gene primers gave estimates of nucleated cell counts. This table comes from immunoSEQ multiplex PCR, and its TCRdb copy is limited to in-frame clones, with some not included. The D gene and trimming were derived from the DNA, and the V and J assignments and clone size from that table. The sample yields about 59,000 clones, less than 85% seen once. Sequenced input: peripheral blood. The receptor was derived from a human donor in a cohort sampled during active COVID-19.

Here the CDR3 DNA reads TGTGCCAGCAGCTCGATCGCACAGGGCCATGGCTACACCTTC. Its protein is CASSSIAQGHGYTF. The chain uses TRBV7-2 and TRBJ1-2, with a weak D call TRBD1 (6 bases). V was cut by 4 bases and J by 6 bases, with 15 bases left in between. CDR3 length equals 14 residues. Germline values: CDR1 SGHTA, CDR2 FQGNSA.